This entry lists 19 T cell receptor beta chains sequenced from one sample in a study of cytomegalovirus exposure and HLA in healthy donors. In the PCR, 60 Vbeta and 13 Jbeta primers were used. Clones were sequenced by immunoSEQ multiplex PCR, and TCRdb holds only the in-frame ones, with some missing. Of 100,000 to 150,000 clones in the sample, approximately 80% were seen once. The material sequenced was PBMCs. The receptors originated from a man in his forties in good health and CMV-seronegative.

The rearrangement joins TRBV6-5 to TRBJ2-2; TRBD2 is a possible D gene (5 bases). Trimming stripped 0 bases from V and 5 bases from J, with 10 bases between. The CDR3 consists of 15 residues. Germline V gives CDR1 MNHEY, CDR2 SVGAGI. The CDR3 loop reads CASSYSDGDTGELFF. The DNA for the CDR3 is TGTGCCAGCAGTTACTCCGACGGGGATACCGGGGAGCTGTTTTTT.

The CDR3 region is CAISSPGQGNYGYTF. As DNA, the CDR3 is TGTGCCATCAGTTCCCCGGGACAGGGTAACTATGGCTACACCTTC. The gene calls are TRBV10-3 and TRBJ1-2; the match to TRBD1 covers 9 bases. The germline V gene has CDR1 ENHRY and CDR2 SYGVKD. The CDR3 has 15 residues. J was trimmed by 1 base and V by 5 bases; bases with no gene match: 5.

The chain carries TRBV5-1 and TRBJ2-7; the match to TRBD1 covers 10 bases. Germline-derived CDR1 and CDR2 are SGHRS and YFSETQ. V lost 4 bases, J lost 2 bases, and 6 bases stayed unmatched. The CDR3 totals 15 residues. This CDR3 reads CASSQTGGDTYEQYF. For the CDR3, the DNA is TGCGCCAGCAGCCAGACAGGGGGCGATACCTACGAGCAGTACTTC. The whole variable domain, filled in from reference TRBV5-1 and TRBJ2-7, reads KAGVTQTPRYLIKTRGQQVTLSCSPISGHRSVSWYQQTPGQGLQFLFEYFSETQRNKGNFPGRFSGRQFSNSRSEMNVSTLELGDSALYLCASSQTGGDTYEQYFGPGTRLTVT.

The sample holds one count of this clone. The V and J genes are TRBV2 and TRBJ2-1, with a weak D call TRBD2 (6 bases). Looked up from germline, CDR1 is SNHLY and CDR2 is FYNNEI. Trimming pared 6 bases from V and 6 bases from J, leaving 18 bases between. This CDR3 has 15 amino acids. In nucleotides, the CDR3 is TGTGCCAGCAGGCCTCTAGCGACAAAGGGCAATGAGCAGTTCTTC. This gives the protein CASRPLATKGNEQFF.

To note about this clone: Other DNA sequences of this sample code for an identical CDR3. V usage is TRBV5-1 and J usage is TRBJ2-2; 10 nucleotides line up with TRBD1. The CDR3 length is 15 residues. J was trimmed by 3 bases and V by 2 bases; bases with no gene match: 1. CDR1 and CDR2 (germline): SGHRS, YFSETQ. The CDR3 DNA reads TGCGCCAGCAGCTTAGGGACAGGGGACACCGGGGAGCTGTTTTTT. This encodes CASSLGTGDTGELFF.

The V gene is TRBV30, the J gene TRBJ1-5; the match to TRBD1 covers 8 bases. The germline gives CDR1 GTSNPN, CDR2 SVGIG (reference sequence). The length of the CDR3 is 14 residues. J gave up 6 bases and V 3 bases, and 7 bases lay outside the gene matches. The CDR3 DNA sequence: TGTGCCTGGAGCGAACAGGGGGTAAGTCAGCCCCAGCATTTT. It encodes CAWSEQGVSQPQHF.

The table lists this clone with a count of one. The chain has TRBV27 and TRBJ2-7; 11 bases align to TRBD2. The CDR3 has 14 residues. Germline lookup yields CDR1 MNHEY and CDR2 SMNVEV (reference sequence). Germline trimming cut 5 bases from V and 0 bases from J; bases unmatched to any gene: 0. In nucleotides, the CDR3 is TGTGCCAGCAGTGGGACTAGCGGCTCCTACGAGCAGTACTTC. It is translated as CASSGTSGSYEQYF.

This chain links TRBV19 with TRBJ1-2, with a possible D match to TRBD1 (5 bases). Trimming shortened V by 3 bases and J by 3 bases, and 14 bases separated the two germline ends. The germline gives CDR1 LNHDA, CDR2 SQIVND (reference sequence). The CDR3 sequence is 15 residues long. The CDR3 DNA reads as TGTGCCAGTAGTATCTACAAGGGGCTCGACTATGGCTACACCTTC. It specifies CASSIYKGLDYGYTF.

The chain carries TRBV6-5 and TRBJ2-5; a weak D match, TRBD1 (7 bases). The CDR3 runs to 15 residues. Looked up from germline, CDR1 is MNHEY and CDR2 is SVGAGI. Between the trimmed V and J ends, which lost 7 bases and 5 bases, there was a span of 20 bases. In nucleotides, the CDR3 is TGTGCCAGCACAATTACTGGAGGGGGCCGGGAGACCCAGTACTTC. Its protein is CASTITGGGRETQYF.

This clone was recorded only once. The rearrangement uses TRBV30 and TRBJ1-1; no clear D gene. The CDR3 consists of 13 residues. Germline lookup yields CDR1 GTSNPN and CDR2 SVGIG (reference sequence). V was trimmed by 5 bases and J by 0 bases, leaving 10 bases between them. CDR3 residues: CAWAGSMNTEAFF. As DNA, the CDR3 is TGTGCCTGGGCTGGCAGTATGAACACTGAAGCTTTCTTT.

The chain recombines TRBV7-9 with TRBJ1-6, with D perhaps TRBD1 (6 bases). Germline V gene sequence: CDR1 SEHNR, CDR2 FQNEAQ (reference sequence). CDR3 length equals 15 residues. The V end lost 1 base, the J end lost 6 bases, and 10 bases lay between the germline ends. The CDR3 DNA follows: TGTGCCAGCAGCTTAGAACAGGGCATTAATTCACCCCTCCACTTT. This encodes CASSLEQGINSPLHF.

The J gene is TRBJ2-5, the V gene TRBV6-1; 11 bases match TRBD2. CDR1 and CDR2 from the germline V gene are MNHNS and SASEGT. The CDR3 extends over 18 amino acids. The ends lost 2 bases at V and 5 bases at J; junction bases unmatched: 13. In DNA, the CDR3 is TGTGCCAGCAGTGAAAGTCAAGGGCTAGCGGGGGGATGGGAGACCCAGTACTTC. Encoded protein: CASSESQGLAGGWETQYF.

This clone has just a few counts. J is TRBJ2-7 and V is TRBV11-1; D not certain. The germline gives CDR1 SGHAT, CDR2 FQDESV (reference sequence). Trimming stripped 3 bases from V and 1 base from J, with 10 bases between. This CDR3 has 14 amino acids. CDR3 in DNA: TGTGCCAGCAGCTTCGGCGGAAGATCCTACGAGCAGTACTTC. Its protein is CASSFGGRSYEQYF.

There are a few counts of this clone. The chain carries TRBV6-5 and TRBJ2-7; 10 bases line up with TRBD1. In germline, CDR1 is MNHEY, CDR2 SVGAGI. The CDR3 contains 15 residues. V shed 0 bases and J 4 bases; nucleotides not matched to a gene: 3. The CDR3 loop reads CASSYSGTGVYEQYF. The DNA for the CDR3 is TGTGCCAGCAGTTACTCAGGGACAGGGGTTTACGAGCAGTACTTC.

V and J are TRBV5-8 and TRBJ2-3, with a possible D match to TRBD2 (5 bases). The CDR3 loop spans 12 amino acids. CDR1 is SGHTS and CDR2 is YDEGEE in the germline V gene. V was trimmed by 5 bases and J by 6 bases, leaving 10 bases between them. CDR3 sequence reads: CASRPGMDTQYF. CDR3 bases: TGTGCCAGCAGACCCGGGATGGATACGCAGTATTTT.

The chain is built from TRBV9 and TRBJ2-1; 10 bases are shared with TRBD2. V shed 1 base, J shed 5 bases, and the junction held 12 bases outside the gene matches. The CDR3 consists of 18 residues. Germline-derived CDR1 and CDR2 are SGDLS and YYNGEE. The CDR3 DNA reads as TGTGCCAGCAGCGTATTAGGCGCTAGCGGGGGCCGCGACAATGAGCAGTTCTTC. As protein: CASSVLGASGGRDNEQFF.

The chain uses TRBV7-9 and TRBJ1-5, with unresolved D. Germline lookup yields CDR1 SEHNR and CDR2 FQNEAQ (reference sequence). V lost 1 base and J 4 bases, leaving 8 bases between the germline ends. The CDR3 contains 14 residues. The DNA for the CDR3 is TGTGCCAGCAGCTTAGGACGGGGAAATCAGCCCCAGCATTTT. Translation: CASSLGRGNQPQHF.

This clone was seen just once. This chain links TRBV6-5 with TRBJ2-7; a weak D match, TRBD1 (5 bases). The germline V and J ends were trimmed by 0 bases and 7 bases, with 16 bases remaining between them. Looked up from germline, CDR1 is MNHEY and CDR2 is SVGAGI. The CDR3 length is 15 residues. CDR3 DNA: TGTGCCAGCAGTTACTCGAAACCCAGGGATTATGAGCAGTACTTC. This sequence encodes CASSYSKPRDYEQYF.

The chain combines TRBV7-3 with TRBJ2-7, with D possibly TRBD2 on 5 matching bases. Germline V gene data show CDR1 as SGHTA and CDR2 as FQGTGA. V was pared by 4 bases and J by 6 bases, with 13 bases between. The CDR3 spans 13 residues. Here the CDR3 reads CASSSDGVGEQYF. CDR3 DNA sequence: TGTGCCAGCAGCTCCGACGGGGTGGGCGAGCAGTACTTC. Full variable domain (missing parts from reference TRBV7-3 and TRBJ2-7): GAGVSQTPSNKVTEKGKYVELRCDPISGHTALYWYRQSLGQGPEFLIYFQGTGAADDSGLPNDRFFAVRPEGSVSTLKIQRTERGDSAVYLCASSSDGVGEQYFGPGTRLTVT.